The subject of this entry is one T cell receptor beta chain. These data originate in a study of cytomegalovirus exposure and HLA in healthy donors. A multiplex PCR was run with 60 Vbeta primers and 13 Jbeta primers. Some clones are missing from TCRdb's copy, which holds only in-frame ones; the method was immunoSEQ multiplex PCR. The table lists 140,000 to 150,000 clones, around 80% of them singletons. The TCR sequence derives from a woman aged 25 to 39 in good health and CMV-seronegative. Sequencing was done on a sample of PBMCs.

CDR3 DNA sequence: TGTGCCAGCACCAGCGGGGGGGACGGCAAAAACATTCAGTACTTC. Residues: CASTSGGDGKNIQYF. The chain carries TRBV5-6 and TRBJ2-4; TRBD2 agrees at 10 bases. The CDR3 loop spans 15 amino acids. Germline V CDR1 and CDR2: SGHDT, YYEEEE. J was trimmed by 3 bases and V by 6 bases; bases with no gene match: 6. The complete variable domain, with remaining parts taken from reference TRBV5-6 and TRBJ2-4, reads DAGVTQSPTHLIKTRGQQVTLRCSPKSGHDTVSWYQQALGQGPQFIFQYYEEEERQRGNFPDRFSGHQFPNYSSELNVNALLLGDSALYLCASTSGGDGKNIQYFGAGTRLSVL.